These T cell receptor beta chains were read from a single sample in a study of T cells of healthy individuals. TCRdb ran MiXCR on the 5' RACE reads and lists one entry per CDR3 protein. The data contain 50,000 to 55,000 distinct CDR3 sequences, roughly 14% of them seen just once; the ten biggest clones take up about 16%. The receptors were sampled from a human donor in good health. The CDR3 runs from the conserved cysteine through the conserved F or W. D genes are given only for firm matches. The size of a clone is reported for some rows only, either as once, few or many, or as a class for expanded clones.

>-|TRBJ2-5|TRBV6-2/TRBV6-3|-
CASSWSKTKYF
TGTGCCAGCAGTTGGAGCAAGACCAAGTACTTC
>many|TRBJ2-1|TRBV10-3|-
CAISGPRSTRSSYNEQFF
TGTGCCATCAGTGGCCCCCGATCGACACGGAGCTCCTACAATGAGCAGTTCTTC
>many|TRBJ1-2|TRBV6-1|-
CASSVTGTLSF
TGTGCCAGCAGTGTAACCGGGACGTTGTCCTTC
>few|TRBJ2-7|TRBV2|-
CASGKRGTSYEQYF
TGTGCCAGCGGAAAGAGGGGGACCTCCTACGAGCAGTACTTC
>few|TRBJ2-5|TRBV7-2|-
CASSPLGPVYQETQYF
TGTGCCAGCAGCCCGTTGGGTCCAGTGTACCAAGAGACCCAGTACTTC
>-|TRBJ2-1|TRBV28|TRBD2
CASTAGGRDEQFF
TGTGCCAGCACCGCGGGAGGGAGGGATGAGCAGTTCTTC
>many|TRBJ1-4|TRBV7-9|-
CASSLLGGSDEKLFF
TGTGCCAGCAGCTTACTGGGGGGCTCGGATGAAAAACTGTTTTTT
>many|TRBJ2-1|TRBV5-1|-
CASSTDPSYEQFF
TGCGCCAGCAGCACCGACCCTTCCTATGAGCAGTTCTTC
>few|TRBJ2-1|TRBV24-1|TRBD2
CATSDEAGGFNNEQFF
TGTGCCACCAGTGATGAAGCGGGAGGGTTTAACAATGAGCAGTTCTTC
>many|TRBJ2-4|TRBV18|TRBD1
CASSPSDRGRGWIQYF
TGTGCCAGCTCACCATCGGACAGGGGGCGCGGGTGGATTCAGTACTTC
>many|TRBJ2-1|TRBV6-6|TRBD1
CASSYAGQGRLSYNEQFF
TGTGCCAGCAGTTACGCGGGACAGGGGCGTCTCTCCTACAATGAGCAGTTCTTC
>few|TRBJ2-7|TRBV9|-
CASSVEDFSYEQYF
TGTGCCAGCAGCGTAGAGGACTTCTCCTACGAGCAGTACTTC
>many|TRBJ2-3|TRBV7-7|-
CASSPTPGIADTQYF
TGTGCCAGCAGCCCCACCCCAGGGATTGCAGATACGCAGTATTTT
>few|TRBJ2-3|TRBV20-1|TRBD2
CSATGTSGYTDTQYF
TGCAGTGCTACCGGGACTAGCGGATACACAGATACGCAGTATTTT
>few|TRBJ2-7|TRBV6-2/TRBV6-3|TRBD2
CASSYPVAGYDEQYF
TGTGCCAGCAGTTACCCTGTAGCGGGATACGACGAGCAGTACTTC
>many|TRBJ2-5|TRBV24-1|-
CATSDRRGRRETQYF
TGTGCCACCAGTGATCGCAGGGGTAGGCGAGAGACCCAGTACTTC
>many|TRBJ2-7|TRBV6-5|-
CASSYSEQGPYEQYF
TGTGCCAGCAGTTACTCGGAACAGGGCCCCTACGAGCAGTACTTC
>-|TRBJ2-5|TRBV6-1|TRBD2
CASSEWREGRETQYF
TGTGCCAGCAGTGAGTGGCGGGAGGGCCGGGAGACCCAGTACTTC
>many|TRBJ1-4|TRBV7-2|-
CASSALTGSEKLFF
TGTGCCAGCAGCGCACTAACAGGGAGTGAAAAACTGTTTTTT
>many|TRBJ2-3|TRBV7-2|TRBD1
CASSLGGQATDTQYF
TGTGCCAGCAGCTTAGGAGGACAGGCGACAGATACGCAGTATTTT
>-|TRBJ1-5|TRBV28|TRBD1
CASSQVLYQGAVQPQHF
TGTGCCAGCAGTCAAGTACTTTATCAGGGGGCGGTTCAGCCCCAGCATTTT
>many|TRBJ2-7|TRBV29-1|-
CSVGTSSYEQYF
TGCAGCGTGGGGACGAGCTCCTACGAGCAGTACTTC
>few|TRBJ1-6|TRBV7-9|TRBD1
CASSLTGESPLHF
TGTGCCAGCAGCTTAACAGGGGAATCACCCCTCCACTTT
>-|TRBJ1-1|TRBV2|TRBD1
CASRAQGYTEAFF
TGTGCCAGCAGGGCACAGGGGTACACTGAAGCTTTCTTT
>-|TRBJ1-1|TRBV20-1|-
CSARTGFAEAFF
TGCAGTGCACGTACAGGGTTCGCTGAAGCTTTCTTT
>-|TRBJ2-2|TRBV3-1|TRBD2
CASSQERAGGMTGELFF
TGTGCCAGCAGCCAAGAACGCGCGGGGGGAATGACCGGGGAGCTGTTTTTT
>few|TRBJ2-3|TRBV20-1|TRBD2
CSALNLADESTDTQYF
TGCAGTGCTCTTAATCTAGCGGACGAAAGCACAGATACGCAGTATTTT
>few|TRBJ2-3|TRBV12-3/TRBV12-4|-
CASRGGTSTDTQYF
TGTGCCAGCAGGGGTGGGACAAGCACAGATACGCAGTATTTT
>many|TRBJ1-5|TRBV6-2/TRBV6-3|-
CASGNRGRMNQPQHF
TGTGCCAGCGGGAATCGGGGACGAATGAATCAGCCCCAGCATTTT
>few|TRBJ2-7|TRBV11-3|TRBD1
CASSLVPGGPRNEQYF
TGTGCCAGCAGCCTCGTCCCAGGGGGCCCAAGGAACGAGCAGTACTTC
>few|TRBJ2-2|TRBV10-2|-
CASREDGKFGELFF
TGCGCCAGCAGGGAGGACGGGAAATTCGGGGAGCTGTTTTTT
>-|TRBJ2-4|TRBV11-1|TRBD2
CASSPRGVRDKNIQYF
TGTGCCAGCAGCCCCCGGGGGGTGAGAGACAAAAACATTCAGTACTTC
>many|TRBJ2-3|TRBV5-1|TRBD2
CASSLEGLAASTDTQYF
TGCGCCAGCAGCTTGGAGGGACTAGCGGCTAGCACAGATACGCAGTATTTT
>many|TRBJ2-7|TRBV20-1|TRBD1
CSASLDRPPYEQYF
TGCAGTGCTAGTCTGGACAGGCCGCCCTACGAGCAGTACTTC
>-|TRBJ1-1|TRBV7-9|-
CASRTTGNTEAFF
TGTGCCAGCAGGACCACAGGGAACACTGAAGCTTTCTTT
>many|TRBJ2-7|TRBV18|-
CASSPGDGSSYEQYF
TGTGCCAGCTCACCCGGGGACGGAAGCTCCTACGAGCAGTACTTC
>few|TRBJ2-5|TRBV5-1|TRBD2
CASTSRTSGGIQETQYF
TGCGCCAGCACCTCAAGGACTAGCGGGGGTATACAAGAGACCCAGTACTTC
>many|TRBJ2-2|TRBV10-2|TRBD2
CASRGDPNTGELFF
TGCGCCAGCCGGGGGGACCCGAACACCGGGGAGCTGTTTTTT
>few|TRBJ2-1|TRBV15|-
CATSRINQGSSYNEQFF
TGTGCCACCAGCAGAATAAATCAGGGGAGCTCCTACAATGAGCAGTTCTTC
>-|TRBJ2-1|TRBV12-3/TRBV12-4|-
CASSPSGTYNEQFF
TGTGCCAGCAGCCCATCAGGGACCTACAATGAGCAGTTCTTC
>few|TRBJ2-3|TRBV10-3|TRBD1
CAISEPTGGYADTQYF
TGTGCCATCAGTGAGCCTACAGGGGGCTACGCAGATACGCAGTATTTT
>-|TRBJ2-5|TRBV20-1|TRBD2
CSAQREDETQYF
TGCAGTGCTCAGCGGGAGGATGAGACCCAGTACTTC